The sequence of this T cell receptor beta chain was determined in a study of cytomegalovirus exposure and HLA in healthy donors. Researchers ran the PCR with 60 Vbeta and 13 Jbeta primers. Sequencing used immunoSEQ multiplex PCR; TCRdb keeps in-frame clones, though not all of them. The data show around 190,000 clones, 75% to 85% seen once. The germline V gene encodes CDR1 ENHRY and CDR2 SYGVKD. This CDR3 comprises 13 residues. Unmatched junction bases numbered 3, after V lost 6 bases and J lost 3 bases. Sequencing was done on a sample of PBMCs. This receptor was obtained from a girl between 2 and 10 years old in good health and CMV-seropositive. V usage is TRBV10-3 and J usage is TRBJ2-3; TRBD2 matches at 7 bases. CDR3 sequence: CAIRGLGTDTQYF. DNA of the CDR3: TGTGCCATCAGAGGACTAGGAACAGATACGCAGTATTTT.